These 23 T cell receptor beta chains originate from one sample sequenced in a study of blood T cells in healthy people across ages. A second PCR of roughly 7 to 11 cycles used a sample-barcoded 5' primer and a J-beta primer mix. TCRdb re-analysed the 5' RACE reads in MiXCR, keeping a single row per CDR3 protein. The sample contains approximately 820,000 distinct CDR3 sequences, roughly 44% of which appear only once. The specimen was blood. These receptors were obtained from a man in his sixties in good health.

This clonotype has a handful of counts. The J gene is TRBJ2-3, the V gene TRBV13; 7 bases fit TRBD2. The CDR3 has 14 residues. V lost 5 bases, J lost 7 bases, and 9 bases stayed unmatched. CDR1 and CDR2 from the germline V gene are PRHDT and FYEKMQ (reference sequence). The CDR3 sequence: CASSVSGLQHTQYF. The CDR3 DNA reads TGTGCCAGCAGCGTTAGCGGGTTGCAGCATACGCAGTATTTT.

This clonotype was counted ten times or more. The chain uses TRBV4-3 and TRBJ2-7, with 8 bases fitting TRBD1. Per germline, CDR1 LGHNA and CDR2 YSLEER. This CDR3 comprises 16 residues. V shed 5 bases, J shed 4 bases, and the junction held 13 bases outside the gene matches. The CDR3 bases are TGCGCCAGCAGCGGAAGAATCGGACAGGGTGGTTACGAGCAGTACTTC. It is translated as CASSGRIGQGGYEQYF.

This clonotype was detected a few times. The rearrangement uses TRBV9 and TRBJ2-3, with 11 bases identical to TRBD2. The CDR3 sequence is 17 residues long. The V and J ends lost 2 bases and 2 bases, in that order; junction bases with no gene match: 7. The germline V gene has CDR1 SGDLS and CDR2 YYNGEE. The CDR3 DNA is TGTGCCAGCAGCGTCTCGGGACTAGCGGACCCCACAGATACGCAGTATTTT. Translation gives CASSVSGLADPTDTQYF.

For the CDR3, the DNA is TGTGCCAGCAGCAAACAGGGTGTGGAGACCCAGTACTTC. This codes for CASSKQGVETQYF. This chain links TRBV3-1 with TRBJ2-4; D is possibly TRBD1 (6 bases). The last part of the DNA fits TRBJ2-5 better; the J call may be wrong. CDR3 length: 13 amino acids. Germline-derived CDR1 and CDR2 are LGHDT and YNNKEL (reference sequence).

This chain links TRBV6-2 or TRBV6-3 with TRBJ1-5; D gene ambiguous. V was cut by 8 bases and J by 9 bases, with 8 bases left in between. This CDR3 comprises 10 residues. Germline V lookup: CDR1 MNHEY, CDR2 SVGEGT. This CDR3 is CASGGPPQHF. The CDR3 nucleotides are TGTGCCAGCGGCGGTCCGCCCCAGCATTTT.

This clonotype occurred a few times. This sequence joins TRBV3-1 and TRBJ2-3; unclear D gene. CDR1 LGHDT and CDR2 YNNKEL come from the germline V gene (reference sequence). The CDR3 totals 17 residues. Trimming removed 0 bases from V and 3 bases from J, with 16 bases in between. CDR3: CASSQDLGLGLTDTQYF. The CDR3 DNA is TGTGCCAGCAGCCAAGATCTCGGGTTGGGTTTGACAGATACGCAGTATTTT.

This rearrangement joins TRBV15 to TRBJ2-1; 7 bases line up with TRBD1. This CDR3 is 17 amino acids long. V shed 3 bases and J 8 bases; nucleotides not matched to a gene: 16. Germline CDR1 LNHNV, CDR2 YYDKDF (reference sequence). The CDR3 sequence: CATSSPNRDSYWDEQFF. CDR3 DNA: TGTGCCACCAGCAGCCCGAACCGGGACAGCTATTGGGATGAGCAGTTCTTC.

The chain joins TRBV11-3 to TRBJ2-7, with a weak D call TRBD1 (6 bases). The J call may be in error: the DNA end matches TRBJ2-5 better. Germline CDR1 is SGHNT and CDR2 is YENEEA. The length of the CDR3 is 13 residues. CDR3 sequence reads: CASEGEKAETQYF. The CDR3 bases are TGTGCCAGCGAGGGGGAGAAGGCTGAGACCCAGTACTTC.

The V gene is TRBV2, the J gene TRBJ2-2; 10 positions match TRBD2. J gave up 6 bases and V 3 bases, and 4 bases lay outside the gene matches. In germline, CDR1 is SNHLY, CDR2 FYNNEI. The CDR3 loop spans 15 amino acids. CDR3 sequence: CASSELGLAAGELFF. Here the CDR3 DNA reads TGTGCCAGCAGTGAGCTTGGACTAGCGGCCGGGGAGCTGTTTTTT.

This clonotype was seen only a few times. The V call is TRBV6-2 or TRBV6-3, the J call TRBJ2-7; D is perhaps TRBD1 (7 bases). Germline V gives CDR1 MNHEY, CDR2 SVGEGT. The CDR3 is 13 amino acids. V shed 6 bases and J shed 3 bases, with 12 bases lying between them. CDR3 nucleotide sequence: TGTGCCAGCAGACCCCAGGGGGGCTACGAGCAGTACTTC. This codes for CASRPQGGYEQYF.

This clonotype was recorded a few times. The gene calls are TRBV20-1 and TRBJ2-1; perhaps TRBD1 as D (6 bases). V was pared by 3 bases and J by 7 bases, with 19 bases between. The germline V gene has CDR1 DFQATT and CDR2 SNEGSKA (reference sequence). This CDR3 is built from 15 residues. Here the CDR3 reads CSASTAWGLENEQFF. For the CDR3, the DNA is TGCAGTGCTAGCACGGCGTGGGGGCTAGAAAATGAGCAGTTCTTC.

The chain uses TRBV18 and TRBJ1-1; D gene unclear. The length of the CDR3 is 14 residues. The V gene lost 0 bases and the J gene lost 9 bases, with 14 bases spanning the gap. Per germline, CDR1 KGHSH and CDR2 LQKENI. This CDR3 is CASSPPPSAGKAFF. The CDR3 coding sequence is TGTGCCAGCTCACCACCTCCCTCCGCGGGGAAAGCTTTCTTT.

The chain uses TRBV24-1 and TRBJ2-1; 9 bases line up with TRBD1. Germline CDR1 KGHDR, CDR2 SFDVKD. With 12 bases clipped from V and 2 bases from J, the junction kept 10 bases outside the gene matches. The CDR3 has 15 amino acids. CDR3 region: CASKPGTGPYNEQFF. The CDR3 coding sequence is TGTGCCTCAAAGCCCGGGACAGGGCCCTACAATGAGCAGTTCTTC.

The V gene is TRBV20-1, the J gene TRBJ1-5; the D gene is possibly TRBD1 (5 bases). The V end lost 0 bases, the J end lost 7 bases, and 13 bases lay between the germline ends. From germline, CDR1 is DFQATT and CDR2 SNEGSKA (reference sequence). The CDR3 consists of 14 residues. CDR3 in DNA: TGCAGTGCTAGAGAAAGGTGGGGGGTGCAGCCCCAGCATTTT. Its protein product is CSARERWGVQPQHF.

Only a few counts were recorded for this clonotype. J is TRBJ1-5 and V is TRBV7-2, with D hard to call. V lost 1 base to trimming and J lost 6 bases, with 10 bases between them. The CDR3 length is 14 residues. Germline values: CDR1 SGHTA, CDR2 FQGNSA. CDR3 sequence reads: CASSLDVGVQPQHF. In DNA, the CDR3 is TGTGCCAGCAGCTTAGATGTCGGGGTTCAGCCCCAGCATTTT.

This rearrangement joins TRBV27 to TRBJ2-7, with unresolved D. The better agreement between TRBJ2-5 and the DNA end casts doubt on the J call. Germline V gene sequence: CDR1 MNHEY, CDR2 SMNVEV (reference sequence). The CDR3 extends over 10 amino acids. The CDR3 loop is CATEKGTQYF. The CDR3, as DNA: TGTGCCACCGAGAAAGGGACCCAGTACTTC.

This clonotype has more than one count but fewer than ten. The gene calls are TRBV10-3 and TRBJ2-5; D is undetermined. The CDR3 runs 13 residues. Germline CDR1 and CDR2: ENHRY and SYGVKD. V was pared by 3 bases and J by 5 bases, with 10 bases between. In nucleotides, the CDR3 is TGTGCCATCAGTGAAGGGTTCCGGGAGACCCAGTACTTC. Encoded protein: CAISEGFRETQYF.

This clonotype was seen repeatedly, ten times or more. The chain uses TRBV7-2 and TRBJ1-6; D is unclear. With 1 base removed from V and 9 bases from J, the gap between germline ends came to 7 bases. There are 13 residues in the CDR3. Germline CDR1 reads SGHTA; CDR2 reads FQGNSA. The CDR3 is CASSLGTFSPLHF. Here the CDR3 DNA reads TGTGCCAGCAGCTTAGGGACTTTTTCACCCCTCCACTTT.

This clonotype was observed a few times. The rearrangement joins TRBV4-3 to TRBJ2-5; D gene uncertain. The CDR3 length is 14 residues. The germline CDR1 and CDR2 sequences are LGHNA and YSLEER. V lost 0 bases to trimming and J lost 7 bases, with 12 bases between them. The CDR3 spells CASSQDGFVRTQYF. The CDR3 DNA reads as TGCGCCAGCAGCCAAGACGGATTCGTGAGGACCCAGTACTTC.

A remark on this clonotype: The junction shows a germline mismatch at one end, possibly a read error. The chain combines TRBV29-1 with TRBJ1-2; 9 positions agree with TRBD1. The CDR3 totals 19 residues. The germline V gene encodes CDR1 SQVTM and CDR2 ANQGSEA. CDR3 bases: TGCAACGTTGATGAGGGTCTAGGGTCATCCGGGACAGGGTTCTATGGCTACACCTTC. It is translated as CNVDEGLGSSGTGFYGYTF.

The chain links TRBV10-3 to TRBJ2-4; D may correspond to TRBD1 or TRBD2 (5 bases each). The end of the DNA is better explained by TRBJ2-7, so the J call may be wrong. Germline V gives CDR1 ENHRY, CDR2 SYGVKD. The CDR3 is 12 residues long. As DNA, the CDR3 is TGTGCCGTCGGGACGTCGGGATACGAGCAGTACTTC. Amino acid sequence: CAVGTSGYEQYF.

With regard to this clonotype: One end of the junction is discordant with germline, which a read error may explain. The chain combines TRBV12-3 or TRBV12-4 with TRBJ2-3; 9 positions match TRBD1. The CDR3 length is 14 residues. CDR3 loop: CASSKGQGGDTQYF. CDR3 coding DNA: TGTGCCAGCAGTAAGGGACAGGGCGGAGATACGCAATATTTT.

The chain combines TRBV14 with TRBJ2-7; possibly TRBD1 for D (7 bases). V was cut by 1 base and J by 2 bases, with 27 bases left in between. CDR1 and CDR2 (germline): SGHDN, FVKESK. This CDR3 is 20 amino acids long. CDR3 sequence (DNA): TGTGCCAGCAGCCAAGCTCGGTGGACCCGCGGGACAGAGTCTACCTACGAGCAGTACTTC. Amino acid sequence: CASSQARWTRGTESTYEQYF.